Each of the 2 T cell receptor beta chains below was sequenced from the same sample in a study of T cell responses to AZD1222 COVID-19 vaccine. The repertoire was sequenced with immunoSEQ multiplex PCR; TCRdb's copy has only in-frame clones and lacks some. The repertoire holds some 180,000 clones, with approximately 94% as singletons. Material: peripheral blood, obtained 28 days after the second AZD1222 dose. Receptor source: an adult who received the AZD1222 COVID-19 vaccine.

This clone has just one count. V and J are TRBV7-9 and TRBJ1-6; TRBD1 agrees at 10 bases. CDR3 length: 16 amino acids. Germline V CDR1 and CDR2: SEHNR, FQNEAQ (reference sequence). J lost 8 bases, V lost 5 bases, and 9 bases had no gene match. CDR3 region: CASSDWGQGSHSPLHF. The CDR3 DNA sequence: TGTGCCAGCAGCGACTGGGGACAGGGGTCTCATTCACCCCTCCACTTT.

V usage is TRBV4-1 and J usage is TRBJ1-1; D perhaps matches TRBD1 (5 bases). The CDR3 contains 15 residues. V shed 4 bases and J shed 4 bases, with 16 bases lying between them. CDR1 and CDR2 (germline): MGHRA, YSYEKL. The CDR3: CASSPGAPESTEAFF. Written as DNA, the CDR3 is TGCGCCAGCAGCCCCGGGGCACCCGAGAGCACTGAAGCTTTCTTT.